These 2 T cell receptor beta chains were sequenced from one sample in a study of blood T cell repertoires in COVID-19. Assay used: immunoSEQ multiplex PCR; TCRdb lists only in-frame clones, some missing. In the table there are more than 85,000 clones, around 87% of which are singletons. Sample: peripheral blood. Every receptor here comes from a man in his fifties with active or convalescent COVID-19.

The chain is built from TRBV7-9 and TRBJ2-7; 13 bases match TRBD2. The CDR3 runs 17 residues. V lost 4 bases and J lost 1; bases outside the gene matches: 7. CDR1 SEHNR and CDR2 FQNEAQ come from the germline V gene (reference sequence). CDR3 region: CASSSRLAGGTSYEQYF. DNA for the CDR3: TGTGCCAGCAGCTCGAGACTAGCGGGGGGAACATCCTACGAGCAGTACTTC.

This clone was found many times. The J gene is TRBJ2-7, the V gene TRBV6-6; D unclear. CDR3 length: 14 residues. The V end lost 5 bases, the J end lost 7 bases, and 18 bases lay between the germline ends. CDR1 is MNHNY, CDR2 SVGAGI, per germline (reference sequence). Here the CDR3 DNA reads TGTGCCAGCAGTCGCGACGAGGATAATCGGGAGCAGTACGTC. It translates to CASSRDEDNREQYV.